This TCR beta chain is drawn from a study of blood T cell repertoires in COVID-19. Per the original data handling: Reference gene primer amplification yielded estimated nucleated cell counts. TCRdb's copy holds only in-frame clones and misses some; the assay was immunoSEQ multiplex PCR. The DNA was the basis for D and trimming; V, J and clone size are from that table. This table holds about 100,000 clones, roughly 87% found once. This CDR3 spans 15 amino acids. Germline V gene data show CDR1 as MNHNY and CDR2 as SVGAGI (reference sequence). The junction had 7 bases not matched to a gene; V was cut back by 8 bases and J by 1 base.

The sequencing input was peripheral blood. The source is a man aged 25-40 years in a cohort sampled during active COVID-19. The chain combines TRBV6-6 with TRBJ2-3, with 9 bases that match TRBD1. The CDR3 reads CASGLGQGGTDTQYF. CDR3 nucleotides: TGTGCCAGCGGGTTGGGACAGGGAGGCACAGATACGCAGTATTTT.